Shown below are 30 T cell receptor beta chains from a single sample sequenced in a study of a mutant IDH1 vaccine in newly diagnosed glioma. As to time point: week 35, safety follow-up. The investigators gave 300 ug of mutant IDH1 20-mer peptide in each vaccine dose, together with topical imiquimod. Profiled with immunoSEQ multiplex PCR; TCRdb holds only in-frame clones, not every one. The table includes around 60,000 clones, roughly 79% detected once. These receptors' targets are unknown. Source: PBMCs, taken from a glioma patient whose treatment included an IDH1 peptide vaccine. These TCRs come from a man aged 35 to 55 with glioma.

The gene calls are TRBV15 and TRBJ2-3, with D perhaps matching TRBD2 (6 bases). The V gene's germline CDR1 is LNHNV and CDR2 YYDKDF (reference sequence). The CDR3 length is 14 residues. Deletions cut 1 base from V and 4 bases from J, with 9 bases between. The CDR3 sequence is CATSRAGDADTQYF. CDR3 in DNA: TGTGCCACCAGCAGAGCGGGGGATGCAGATACGCAGTATTTT.

The CDR3 sequence: CASSSPGGFEQYF. The CDR3 DNA is TGTGCCAGCAGCTCCCCCGGAGGGTTCGAGCAGTACTTC. V is TRBV5-6 and J is TRBJ2-7; tentative D call: TRBD2 (6 bases). The CDR3 extends over 13 amino acids. CDR1 is SGHDT, CDR2 YYEEEE, per germline. The ends were cut back, 3 bases at V and 6 bases at J, with 13 bases in the middle.

The V and J genes are TRBV5-8 and TRBJ2-7; D unresolved. CDR1 is SGHTS and CDR2 is YDEGEE in the germline V gene. The CDR3 contains 14 residues. Trimming pared 1 base from V and 0 bases from J, leaving 8 bases between. The CDR3 nucleotides read TGTGCCAGCAGCTTGCCCAGGAACTCCTACGAGCAGTACTTC. Its translation: CASSLPRNSYEQYF.

The gene calls are TRBV5-6 and TRBJ2-3; D remains unclear. This CDR3 spans 13 amino acids. CDR1 SGHDT and CDR2 YYEEEE come from the germline V gene. V gave up 0 bases and J gave up 2 bases, with 4 bases separating them. This CDR3 reads CASSLAYTDTQYF. In nucleotides, the CDR3 is TGTGCCAGCAGCTTGGCGTACACAGATACGCAGTATTTT. Combining the CDR3 with reference TRBV5-6 and TRBJ2-3 gives the whole variable domain DAGVTQSPTHLIKTRGQQVTLRCSPKSGHDTVSWYQQALGQGPQFIFQYYEEEERQRGNFPDRFSGHQFPNYSSELNVNALLLGDSALYLCASSLAYTDTQYFGPGTRLTVL.

The V call is TRBV7-2, the J call TRBJ2-7, with 9 bases that match TRBD2. J lost 2 bases, V lost 0 bases, and 2 bases had no gene match. Germline CDR1 and CDR2: SGHTA and FQGNSA. CDR3 size: 15 residues. CDR3 sequence reads: CASSLASGGPYEQYF. The CDR3 coding sequence is TGTGCCAGCAGCTTAGCTAGCGGGGGCCCCTACGAGCAGTACTTC.

This chain links TRBV29-1 with TRBJ1-3; no definite D call. Germline lookup yields CDR1 SQVTM and CDR2 ANQGSEA. This CDR3 comprises 12 residues. Trimming cost V 5 bases and J 2 bases, with 7 bases left between them. Here the CDR3 DNA reads TGCAGCGTTCAAGTGACTGGAAACACCATATATTTT. It codes for CSVQVTGNTIYF.

A single count supports this clone. J is TRBJ2-5 and V is TRBV28, with TRBD2 identical over 7 bases. Germline V gives CDR1 MDHEN, CDR2 SYDVKM. V lost 7 bases, J lost 1 base, and 18 bases stayed unmatched. CDR3 size: 18 residues. Written as DNA, the CDR3 is TGTGCCAGCACCCCGGGGGGTGGGGCAGGAGGTCGCCAAGAGACCCAGTACTTC. Translating gives CASTPGGGAGGRQETQYF. The full variable domain, in which reference TRBV28 and TRBJ2-5 provide the parts outside the CDR3, is DVKVTQSSRYLVKRTGEKVFLECVQDMDHENMFWYRQDPGLGLRLIYFSYDVKMKEKGDIPEGYSVSREKKERFSLILESASTNQTSMYLCASTPGGGAGGRQETQYFGPGTRLLVL.

The chain couples TRBV6-6 to TRBJ1-6, with D hard to call. In germline, CDR1 is MNHNY, CDR2 SVGAGI (reference sequence). The CDR3 extends over 14 amino acids. The V end was cut by 5 bases, the J end by 5 bases, with 10 bases between. The CDR3 DNA sequence: TGTGCCAGCAGTCGGCAGACGAATAATTCACCCCTCCACTTT. It specifies CASSRQTNNSPLHF.

The genes are TRBV6-6 and TRBJ1-3; D gene uncertain. Germline CDR1 MNHNY, CDR2 SVGAGI (reference sequence). Trimming took off 0 bases at V and 3 bases at J, with 12 bases between the two ends. The CDR3 sequence is 16 residues long. This CDR3 is CASSYSTGPIGNTIYF. The CDR3 DNA follows: TGTGCCAGCAGTTACTCGACGGGCCCCATTGGAAACACCATATATTTT.

This chain uses TRBV6-4 with TRBJ2-2; weak D call: TRBD2 (5 bases). The CDR3 contains 15 residues. Germline V gene data show CDR1 as MRHNA and CDR2 as SNTAGT. V was pared by 7 bases and J by 0 bases, with 12 bases between. CDR3 sequence (DNA): TGTGCCAGCACTGCCGACGGGACGAACACCGGGGAGCTGTTTTTT. Protein: CASTADGTNTGELFF.

This clone occurred a few times. J is TRBJ2-3 and V is TRBV6-4, with TRBD1 identical over 9 bases. This CDR3 comprises 14 residues. The germline V gene has CDR1 MRHNA and CDR2 SNTAGT. V gave up 4 bases and J gave up 1 base; unmatched junction bases: 0. CDR3 loop: CASSGTGGTDTQYF. For the CDR3, the DNA is TGTGCCAGCAGTGGGACAGGGGGCACAGATACGCAGTATTTT.

The chain recombines TRBV4-3 with TRBJ2-7; D is undetermined. This CDR3 is 16 amino acids long. V lost 0 bases, J lost 2 bases, and 14 bases lay in between. The germline V gene encodes CDR1 LGHNA and CDR2 YSLEER. The CDR3, as DNA: TGCGCCAGCAGCCAAGACCTGGCGGCAGCCACCTACGAGCAGTACTTC. Translating it yields CASSQDLAAATYEQYF.

The chain links TRBV5-1 to TRBJ1-2; 8 bases fit TRBD1. The junction had 10 bases not matched to a gene; V was cut back by 4 bases and J by 2 bases. The length of the CDR3 is 16 residues. CDR1 SGHRS and CDR2 YFSETQ come from the germline V gene. The CDR3 coding sequence is TGCGCCAGCAGCCACCCTCGACAGGGGCGAAACTATGGCTACACCTTC. Translated, it gives CASSHPRQGRNYGYTF.

This rearrangement joins TRBV5-6 to TRBJ2-5, with D unclear. The assigned J gene may be wrong: the sequence end matches TRBJ2-7 better. In germline, CDR1 is SGHDT, CDR2 YYEEEE. The CDR3 extends over 11 amino acids. The CDR3 reads CASSLNYEQYF. The CDR3 region has the DNA TGTGCCAGCAGCTTGAACTACGAGCAGTACTTC.

The CDR3 DNA reads TGCGCCAGCAGCCGTTCCGGGACAGGGGGTTCCTACGAGCAGTACTTC. Amino acid sequence: CASSRSGTGGSYEQYF. This chain joins TRBV4-3 and TRBJ2-5, with 11 bases identical to TRBD1. The J call may be faulty, since TRBJ2-7 better matches the DNA end. The CDR3 is 16 residues long. Germline V CDR1 and CDR2: LGHNA, YSLEER.

V and J are TRBV5-6 and TRBJ2-7; 9 bases align to TRBD1. J was trimmed by 1 base and V by 4 bases; bases with no gene match: 6. CDR1 and CDR2 (germline): SGHDT, YYEEEE. The CDR3 loop spans 15 amino acids. CDR3 coding DNA: TGTGCCAGCAGCCTTACCGGGACAGGGTCCTACGAGCAGTACTTC. It specifies CASSLTGTGSYEQYF.

This rearrangement joins TRBV7-2 to TRBJ2-1; 7 positions agree with TRBD2. J was trimmed by 9 bases and V by 1 base; bases with no gene match: 9. Germline loops: CDR1 SGHTA, CDR2 FQGNSA. This CDR3 is built from 15 residues. Written as DNA, the CDR3 is TGTGCCAGCAGCTTAGGAGCGGGGTCAGGCAGTGAGCAGTTCTTC. It encodes CASSLGAGSGSEQFF.

This clone came up a few times. The V and J genes are TRBV19 and TRBJ2-1; 9 nucleotides agree with TRBD1. This CDR3 contains 15 residues. CDR1 is LNHDA, CDR2 SQIVND, per germline (reference sequence). The trim removed 5 bases at V and 1 base at J, leaving 3 bases unmatched. CDR3 nucleotides: TGTGCCAGTAGTCCGGGACAGGGATCCTACAATGAGCAGTTCTTC. Encoded protein: CASSPGQGSYNEQFF.

This sequence joins TRBV5-6 and TRBJ2-3, with TRBD2 as a possible D gene (5 bases). Germline-derived CDR1 and CDR2 are SGHDT and YYEEEE. The CDR3 sequence is 16 residues long. V was shortened by 0 bases and J by 0 bases, with 11 bases between the two germline ends. CDR3 sequence reads: CASSLVKRTSTDTQYF. The CDR3 DNA sequence: TGTGCCAGCAGCTTGGTAAAGCGGACTAGCACAGATACGCAGTATTTT. The variable domain in full, with the rest retrieved from reference TRBV5-6 and TRBJ2-3, is DAGVTQSPTHLIKTRGQQVTLRCSPKSGHDTVSWYQQALGQGPQFIFQYYEEEERQRGNFPDRFSGHQFPNYSSELNVNALLLGDSALYLCASSLVKRTSTDTQYFGPGTRLTVL.

V gene TRBV4-3 combines with J gene TRBJ1-1; D unresolved. Trimming shortened V by 0 bases and J by 1 base, and 9 bases separated the two germline ends. There are 15 residues in the CDR3. Germline V gives CDR1 LGHNA, CDR2 YSLEER. The CDR3 loop is CASSQEVGENTEAFF. The CDR3 coding sequence is TGCGCCAGCAGCCAAGAAGTAGGAGAGAACACTGAAGCTTTCTTT.

This CDR3 reads CASSQAFPGANNEKLFF. The CDR3 nucleotides are TGCGCCAGCAGCCAGGCCTTCCCGGGGGCTAACAATGAAAAACTGTTTTTT. The chain has TRBV4-3 and TRBJ1-4, with D perhaps TRBD1 (6 bases). V lost 3 bases to trimming and J lost 5 bases, with 19 bases between them. The germline V gene has CDR1 LGHNA and CDR2 YSLEER. This CDR3 has 17 residues.

The chain couples TRBV5-4 to TRBJ2-7; D remains unclear. In germline, CDR1 is SGHNT, CDR2 YYREEE (reference sequence). The CDR3 has 15 amino acids. V dropped 0 bases and J dropped 3 bases, with 13 bases sitting between them. The CDR3 spells CASSLASSPSYEQYF. The CDR3 bases are TGTGCCAGCAGCTTGGCCAGTTCCCCCAGCTACGAGCAGTACTTC.

The rearrangement links TRBV7-2 to TRBJ2-7; 10 bases are a match to TRBD1. Per germline, CDR1 SGHTA and CDR2 FQGNSA. V lost 6 bases to trimming and J lost 4 bases; unmatched junction nucleotides: 12. The CDR3 totals 16 residues. CDR3 coding DNA: TGTGCCAGCAGGGACTCTCGACAGGGGGCTAGGTACGAGCAGTACTTC. Amino acids: CASRDSRQGARYEQYF.

This chain uses TRBV4-3 with TRBJ2-5; tentatively, D is TRBD1 or TRBD2 (6 bases each). V was pared by 4 bases and J by 5 bases, with 14 bases between. Germline V gene sequence: CDR1 LGHNA, CDR2 YSLEER. The CDR3 runs to 14 residues. Here the CDR3 reads CASSPRVGGETQYF. The CDR3, as DNA: TGCGCCAGCAGCCCCAGGGTAGGGGGGGAGACCCAGTACTTC.

The rearrangement joins TRBV11-2 to TRBJ2-1; 9 nucleotides align to TRBD1. The CDR3 has 15 residues. Germline V CDR1 and CDR2: SGHAT, FQNNGV. Trimming took 5 bases from V and 9 from J; bases not matched to a gene: 11. The CDR3 here is CASSPEHRGHLEQFF. The CDR3 DNA is TGTGCCAGCAGCCCCGAACACAGGGGGCACCTTGAGCAGTTCTTC.

This clone was recorded a few times. This chain links TRBV25-1 with TRBJ2-5; D is unresolved. The germline gives CDR1 MGHDK, CDR2 SYGVNS. The V end was cut by 2 bases, the J end by 4 bases, with 17 bases between. The CDR3 extends over 16 amino acids. The CDR3 nucleotides are TGTGCCAGCAGTGAACAACAGAGAATTTTAGGAGAGACCCAGTACTTC. Its protein is CASSEQQRILGETQYF.

This clone was picked up one time. The rearrangement joins TRBV5-4 to TRBJ2-5, with TRBD2 matching over 8 bases. With 2 bases clipped from V and 4 bases from J, the junction kept 4 bases outside the gene matches. CDR3 length: 14 amino acids. Germline V gene sequence: CDR1 SGHNT, CDR2 YYREEE (reference sequence). The CDR3 nucleotides are TGTGCCAGCAGCTTCGGCCGGGGGGGAGAGACCCAGTACTTC. It translates to CASSFGRGGETQYF.

This chain connects TRBV7-9 to TRBJ2-2; D possibly corresponds to TRBD1 (6 bases). V gave up 6 bases and J gave up 2 bases, with 10 bases separating them. The germline gives CDR1 SEHNR, CDR2 FQNEAQ (reference sequence). The CDR3 runs to 14 residues. Here the CDR3 reads CASSWTDNTGELFF. In nucleotides, the CDR3 is TGTGCCAGCAGTTGGACAGACAACACCGGGGAGCTGTTTTTT.

This clone was seen once. This chain uses TRBV7-2 with TRBJ2-7; no clear D. Trimming removed 5 bases from V and 2 bases from J, with 13 bases in between. Germline values: CDR1 SGHTA, CDR2 FQGNSA. There are 14 residues in the CDR3. The CDR3 nucleotides are TGTGCCAGCAGCGCCCTCCGGGCAACCTACGAGCAGTACTTC. The encoded protein is CASSALRATYEQYF.

The rearrangement joins TRBV19 to TRBJ1-1; D gene ambiguous. Trimming cost V 9 bases and J 0 bases, with 20 bases left between them. CDR1 is LNHDA, CDR2 SQIVND, per germline (reference sequence). The CDR3 is made up of 16 amino acids. CDR3 sequence (DNA): TGTGCCAGCGGTCCTTCTGGCGGCCTTATGAACACTGAAGCTTTCTTT. Amino acids: CASGPSGGLMNTEAFF. The full variable domain, with the rest looked up from reference TRBV19 and TRBJ1-1, is DGGITQSPKYLFRKEGQNVTLSCEQNLNHDAMYWYRQDPGQGLRLIYYSQIVNDFQKGDIAEGYSVSREKKESFPLTVTSAQKNPTAFYLCASGPSGGLMNTEAFFGQGTRLTVV.